This T cell receptor (beta chain) was recovered during a study of blood T cell repertoires in COVID-19. The overall study: Acute and convalescent COVID-19 samples came from the United States, Italy and Spain. The analysed material was cDNA or gDNA that came from T cells, B-cell-depleted T cells, or PBMCs.

The CDR3 loop spans 14 amino acids. Losses at the gene ends were 6 bases for V and 1 base for J; bases not matched to a gene: 3. CDR1 and CDR2 (germline): MNHEY, SVGAGI. In the original processing: The authors estimated nucleated cell counts from reference gene primer amplification. Profiled with immunoSEQ multiplex PCR; TCRdb holds only in-frame clones, not every one. V and J calls and clone size are given by that table; D and trimming were obtained from the DNA. This sample carries 250,000 to 400,000 clones, around 89% of them seen once, and the ten largest clones take 1.5% to 2%. The chain joins TRBV6-5 to TRBJ1-5; 7 bases are shared with TRBD1. The sequence was obtained from a woman younger than 45 with COVID-19, enrolled during active disease. What was sequenced was peripheral blood. CDR3 nucleotides: TGTGCCAGCAGGCCGACAGGGAGCAATCAGCCCCAGCATTTT. This translates into CASRPTGSNQPQHF.